This T cell receptor beta chain was identified in a study of T cell responses to AZD1222 COVID-19 vaccine. Regarding the study as a whole: Compared with day 0, the breadth and depth of the Spike-specific TCR repertoire rose significantly after two doses of AZD1222. White British ancestry dominated among donors, who included more females, and clonal diversity was possibly underestimated.

The V end was cut by 4 bases, the J end by 4 bases, with 10 bases between. The CDR3 consists of 13 residues. Germline V gives CDR1 MGHRA, CDR2 YSYEKL. Assay: immunoSEQ multiplex PCR; the TCRdb copy retains only in-frame clones and omits some. The repertoire holds about 130,000 clones, with around 93% as singletons. Turning to this clone: Antigen: not known.

The clonotype was recovered from an adult who received the AZD1222 COVID-19 vaccine. This specimen was peripheral blood, taken 28 days after the second AZD1222 dose. This chain connects TRBV4-1 to TRBJ1-1; D call uncertain. The CDR3 here is CASSPTDATEAFF. CDR3 DNA sequence: TGCGCCAGCAGCCCGACGGACGCCACTGAAGCTTTCTTT.